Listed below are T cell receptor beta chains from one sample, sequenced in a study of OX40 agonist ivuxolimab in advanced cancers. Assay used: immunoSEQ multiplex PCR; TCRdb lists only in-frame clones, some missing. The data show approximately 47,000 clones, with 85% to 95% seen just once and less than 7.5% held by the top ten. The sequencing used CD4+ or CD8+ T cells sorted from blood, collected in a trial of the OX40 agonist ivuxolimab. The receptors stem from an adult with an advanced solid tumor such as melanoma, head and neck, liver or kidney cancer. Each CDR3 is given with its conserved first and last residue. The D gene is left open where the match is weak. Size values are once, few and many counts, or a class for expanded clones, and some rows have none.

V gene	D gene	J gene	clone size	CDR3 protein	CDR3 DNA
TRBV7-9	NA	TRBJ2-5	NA	CASGPEGLRETQYF	TGTGCCAGCGGACCGGAGGGTCTTAGAGAGACCCAGTACTTC
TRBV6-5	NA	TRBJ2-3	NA	CASSFTPRTDTQYF	TGTGCCAGCAGTTTCACCCCCCGCACAGATACGCAGTATTTT
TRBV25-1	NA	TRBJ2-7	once	CASSDGYEQYF	TGTGCCAGCAGTGACGGGTACGAGCAGTACTTC
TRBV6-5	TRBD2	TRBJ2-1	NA	CASSPLAGGYNEQFF	TGTGCCAGCAGCCCGCTAGCGGGGGGATACAATGAGCAGTTCTTC
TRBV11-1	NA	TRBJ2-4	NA	CASSLEAALNIQYF	TGTGCCAGCAGCTTAGAGGCAGCATTAAACATTCAGTACTTC
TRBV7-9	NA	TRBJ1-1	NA	CASSLVLGNTEAFF	TGTGCCAGCAGCTTAGTTTTGGGAAACACTGAAGCTTTCTTT
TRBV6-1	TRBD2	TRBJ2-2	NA	CASMERGGETGELFF	TGTGCCAGCATGGAGCGGGGGGGCGAAACCGGGGAGCTGTTTTTT
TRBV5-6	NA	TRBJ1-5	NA	CASSRGSQPQHF	TGTGCCAGCAGCCGGGGGAGTCAGCCCCAGCATTTT
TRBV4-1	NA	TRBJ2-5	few	CASSQEPGAPETQYF	TGCGCCAGCAGCCAAGAACCAGGGGCCCCAGAGACCCAGTACTTC
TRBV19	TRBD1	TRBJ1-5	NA	CASSDGFRDRFVQPQHF	TGTGCCAGTTCTGACGGCTTCCGGGACAGATTTGTTCAGCCCCAGCATTTT
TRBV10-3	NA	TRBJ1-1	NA	CAIKQEGLNTEAFF	TGTGCCATTAAGCAGGAGGGATTGAACACTGAAGCTTTCTTT
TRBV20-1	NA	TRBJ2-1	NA	CSAPRPEQFF	TGCAGTGCTCCACGACCTGAGCAGTTCTTC
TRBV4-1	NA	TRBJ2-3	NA	CASSQDLGRILETQYF	TGCGCCAGCAGCCAAGATCTTGGACGGATATTGGAGACGCAGTATTTT
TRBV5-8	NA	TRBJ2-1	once	CASSLGPNNEQFF	TGTGCCAGCAGCTTGGGACCCAACAATGAGCAGTTCTTC
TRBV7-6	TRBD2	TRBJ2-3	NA	CASSNKRGGTDTQYF	TGTGCCAGCAGCAATAAGCGGGGGGGCACAGATACGCAGTATTTT
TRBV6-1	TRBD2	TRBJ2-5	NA	CASLAGGQETQYF	TGTGCCAGCTTGGCGGGGGGCCAAGAGACCCAGTACTTC
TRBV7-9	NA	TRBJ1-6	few	CASSLVGNNSPLHF	TGTGCCAGCAGCTTAGTTGGTAATAATTCACCCCTCCACTTT
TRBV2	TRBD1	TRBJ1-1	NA	CASSSGQGARGEAFF	TGTGCCAGCAGTAGCGGACAGGGGGCGCGAGGTGAAGCTTTCTTT
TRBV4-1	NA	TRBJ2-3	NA	CASSQEGGGYSSTDTQYF	TGCGCCAGCAGCCAAGAGGGGGGGGGCTACTCGAGCACAGATACGCAGTATTTT
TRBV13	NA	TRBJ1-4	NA	CASSLEGKPEKLFF	TGTGCCAGCAGCTTAGAGGGGAAACCAGAAAAACTGTTTTTT
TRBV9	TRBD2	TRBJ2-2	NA	CASSVTSGGSNTGELFF	TGTGCCAGCAGCGTCACTAGCGGGGGCTCGAACACCGGGGAGCTGTTTTTT
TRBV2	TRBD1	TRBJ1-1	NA	CASSPDRVNTEAFF	TGTGCCAGCAGTCCAGACAGGGTCAACACTGAAGCTTTCTTT
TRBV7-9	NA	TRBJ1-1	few	CASSLFTANTEAFF	TGTGCCAGCAGCTTATTTACAGCCAACACTGAAGCTTTCTTT
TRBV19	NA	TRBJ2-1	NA	CASSFSDGTEQFF	TGTGCCAGTAGTTTTTCGGACGGGACGGAGCAGTTCTTC
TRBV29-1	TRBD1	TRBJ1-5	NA	CSVADRVDQPQHF	TGCAGCGTTGCTGACAGGGTAGATCAGCCCCAGCATTTT
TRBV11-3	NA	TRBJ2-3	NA	CASSYDGTLTDTQYF	TGTGCCAGCAGCTACGATGGGACTCTCACAGATACGCAGTATTTT
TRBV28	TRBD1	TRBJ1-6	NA	CASSHRQGINSPLHF	TGTGCCAGCAGTCATCGACAGGGGATCAATTCACCCCTCCACTTT
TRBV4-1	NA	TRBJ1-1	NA	CASSQERLGRAEAFF	TGCGCCAGCAGCCAAGAGCGGTTAGGGCGCGCTGAAGCTTTCTTT
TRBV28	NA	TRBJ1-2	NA	CASSPIFPAGYGYTF	TGTGCCAGCAGCCCAATATTCCCGGCGGGCTATGGCTACACCTTC
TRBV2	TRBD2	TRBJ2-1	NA	CASSETGTSSYNEQFF	TGTGCCAGCAGTGAAACCGGGACTAGCTCCTACAATGAGCAGTTCTTC
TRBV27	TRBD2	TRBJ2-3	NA	CASSLSGGADTQYF	TGTGCCAGCAGTTTAAGCGGGGGGGCAGATACGCAGTATTTT
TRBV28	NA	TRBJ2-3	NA	CASSDPGPEQYF	TGTGCCAGCAGCGACCCGGGACCTGAGCAGTATTTT
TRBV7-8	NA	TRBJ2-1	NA	CASSNPGHPSYNEQFF	TGTGCCAGCAGCAATCCGGGACACCCCTCCTACAATGAGCAGTTCTTC
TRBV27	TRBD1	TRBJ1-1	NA	CASSFGGPGTGHRTFF	TGTGCCAGCAGTTTTGGGGGCCCGGGGACAGGCCACCGGACTTTCTTT
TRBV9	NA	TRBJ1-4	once	CASSEGVATNEKLFF	TGTGCCAGCAGCGAGGGGGTAGCAACTAATGAAAAACTGTTTTTT
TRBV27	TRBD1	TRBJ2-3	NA	CASSMGQGGTDTQYF	TGTGCCAGCAGCATGGGACAGGGGGGGACAGATACGCAGTATTTT
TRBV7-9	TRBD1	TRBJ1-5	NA	CASSLDAGGVGQPQHF	TGTGCCAGCAGCTTAGATGCAGGGGGGGTAGGCCAGCCCCAGCATTTT
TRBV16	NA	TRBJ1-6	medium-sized	CASSQSDRLNSPLHF	TGTGCCAGCAGCCAATCGGACAGACTAAATTCACCCCTCCACTTT
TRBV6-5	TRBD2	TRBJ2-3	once	CASRQAGGPGDTQYF	TGTGCCAGCAGACAAGCGGGGGGGCCCGGAGATACGCAGTATTTT
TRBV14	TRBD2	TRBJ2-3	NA	CASSHSGETDTQYF	TGTGCCAGCAGCCATAGCGGGGAAACAGATACGCAGTATTTT
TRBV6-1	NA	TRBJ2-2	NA	CASSERTEAYTGELFF	TGTGCCAGCAGTGAAAGGACAGAAGCGTACACCGGGGAGCTGTTTTTT